Reported below is one T cell receptor (beta chain). Antigen unknown. The data originate from a study of CD8 T cells in Susac syndrome. Across the whole study: When blood was drawn, patients with Susac syndrome were on intravenous immunoglobulin alone, on corticosteroids, or therapy-naive.

The CDR3 extends over 13 amino acids. Germline loops: CDR1 DFQATT, CDR2 SNEGSKA (reference sequence). V was clipped by 3 bases and J by 0 bases, with 6 bases between them. General study findings and limits: Expansion of clones was not seen in the CD4+ T cell repertoires of Susac syndrome.

RNA amounts of 0.5 to 1 ug underwent reverse transcription with random hexamers. TCRdb re-called the immunoSEQ multiplex PCR reads through MiXCR, storing one row per CDR3 protein. The sample has about 180,000 distinct CDR3 sequences, approximately 94% seen once. The sequence was collected from a human donor with Susac syndrome. The chain couples TRBV20-1 to TRBJ1-3; no firm D call. Sequencing was done on a sample of CD4+ T cells from PBMCs. The CDR3 sequence: CSARWISGNTIYF. The CDR3 nucleotides read TGCAGTGCTAGGTGGATCTCTGGAAACACCATATATTTT.